One sample yielded the 2 T cell receptor beta chains listed below, sequenced in a study of early T cells in non-severe SARS-CoV-2 infection. TCRdb re-called the 5' RACE reads with MiXCR, one entry per CDR3 protein. The data show roughly 51,000 distinct CDR3 sequences, about 8% seen once. The input for sequencing was whole blood, taken at baseline. These receptors were collected from an adult who was a healthcare worker with PCR-confirmed SARS-CoV-2 infection or an uninfected control (not recorded which).

By its share, this clonotype is medium-sized (0.01 to 0.1%). This chain links TRBV5-8 with TRBJ1-2; TRBD1 matches at 7 bases. V shed 0 bases, J shed 8 bases, and the junction held 7 bases outside the gene matches. CDR1 and CDR2 from the germline V gene are SGHTS and YDEGEE. This CDR3 is 14 amino acids long. The CDR3 protein is CASSLDRGAGGYTF. In DNA form, the CDR3 reads TGTGCCAGCAGCTTGGACAGGGGCGCAGGAGGCTACACCTTC. Complete variable domain (other parts from reference TRBV5-8 and TRBJ1-2): EAGVTQSPTHLIKTRGQQATLRCSPISGHTSVYWYQQALGLGLQFLLWYDEGEERNRGNFPPRFSGRQFPNYSSELNVNALELEDSALYLCASSLDRGAGGYTFGSGTRLTVV.

V is TRBV5-4 and J is TRBJ1-2; D gene uncertain. In germline, CDR1 is SGHNT, CDR2 YYREEE (reference sequence). CDR3 size: 16 residues. V was clipped by 0 bases and J by 0 bases, with 12 bases between them. In DNA form, the CDR3 reads TGTGCCAGCAGCTTGGGCGGCAGCCTAGCTAACTATGGCTACACCTTC. Protein product: CASSLGGSLANYGYTF.